The clone carrying this T cell receptor beta chain occurred a few times. Its antigen is undetermined. Unique molecular identifiers were incorporated into the prepared TCRbeta library. TCRdb fed the PCR reads into MiXCR, producing one record per CDR3 protein. The sample has 700,000 or so distinct CDR3 sequences, about an eighth seen once. The sample comes from a study of T-cell reconstitution after alpha-beta-depleted transplantation in children. V was cut by 6 bases and J by 2 bases, with 13 bases left in between. Germline CDR1 MNHEY, CDR2 SMNVEV (reference sequence). The CDR3 extends over 14 amino acids. The study, taken as a whole, reports: Several hundred expanded graft clones reportedly gave rise to the alpha-beta T cells present about two months after transplant.

This material consisted of PBMCs, taken before TCRalphabeta/CD19-depleted stem cell transplant. The chain combines TRBV27 with TRBJ1-1, with a tentative D call TRBD1 (5 bases). The clonotype comes from a girl aged 2-10 years with congenital amegakaryocytic thrombocytopenia, due to receive a stem cell transplant. The CDR3 region has the DNA TGTGCCAGCAGGGCCCTAGGGGACAACACTGAAGCTTTCTTT. The encoded protein is CASRALGDNTEAFF.